Included here is one TCR beta chain sequence, with context. Antigen specificity is unknown. Specified time point: baseline, week 1 (first vaccination visit). The treatment denotes: pre-vaccination baseline after standard-of-care therapy. CDR1 and CDR2 (germline): LGHNA, YNFKEQ. This CDR3 is built from 16 residues. J gave up 5 bases and V 3 bases, and 12 bases lay outside the gene matches. This entry is derived from a study of a mutant IDH1 vaccine in newly diagnosed glioma. Study details: Treated patients comprised about 60% males and approximately 38% females, mean age roughly 43 years. Patients had received radiotherapy, temozolomide, or both previously, most receiving both.

Study-wide findings and caveats: Pseudoprogression seemed unrelated to changes in top peripheral T cell clonotypes.

This table comes from immunoSEQ multiplex PCR, and its TCRdb copy is limited to in-frame clones, with some not included. The table lists 70,000 to 100,000 clones, almost 85% of them singletons, with nearly 5.5% in the top ten. The clonotype comes from a man aged 35 to 55 with glioma. Some clones in this sample may be carry-over from other donors' samples. V is TRBV4-2 and J is TRBJ2-7; the match to TRBD2 covers 8 bases. This sample comprised PBMCs, obtained from a glioma patient treated with radiotherapy, temozolomide or both. The CDR3 nucleotides are TGTGCCAGCAGCCAGAAACGGACGGGGGGGCCCCACGAGCAGTACTTC. Encoded protein: CASSQKRTGGPHEQYF.